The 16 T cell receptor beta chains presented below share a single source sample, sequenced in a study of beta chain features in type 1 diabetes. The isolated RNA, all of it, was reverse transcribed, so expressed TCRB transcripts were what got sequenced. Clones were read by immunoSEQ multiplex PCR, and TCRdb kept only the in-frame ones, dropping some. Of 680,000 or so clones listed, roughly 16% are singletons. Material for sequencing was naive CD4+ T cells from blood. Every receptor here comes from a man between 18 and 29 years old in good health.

Here the CDR3 reads CASRPHGTLNTEAFF. In nucleotides, the CDR3 is TGTGCCAGCAGGCCCCACGGGACACTGAACACTGAAGCTTTCTTT. The V and J genes are TRBV14 and TRBJ1-1; D perhaps matches TRBD1 (6 bases). CDR1 SGHDN and CDR2 FVKESK come from the germline V gene. This CDR3 contains 15 residues. Trimming took 6 bases from V and 0 from J, leaving 14 bases between them.

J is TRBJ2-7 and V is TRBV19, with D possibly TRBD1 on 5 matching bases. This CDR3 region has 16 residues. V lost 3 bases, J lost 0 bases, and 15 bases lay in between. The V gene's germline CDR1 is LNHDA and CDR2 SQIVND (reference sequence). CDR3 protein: CASSITETEDSYEQYF. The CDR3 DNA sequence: TGTGCCAGTAGTATTACGGAGACAGAGGACTCCTACGAGCAGTACTTC.

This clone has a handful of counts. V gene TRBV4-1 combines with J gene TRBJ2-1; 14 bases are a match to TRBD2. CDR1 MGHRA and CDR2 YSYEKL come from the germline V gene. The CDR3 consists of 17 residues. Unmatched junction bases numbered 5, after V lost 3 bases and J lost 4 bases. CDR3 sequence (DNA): TGCGCCAGCAGCCACGGGACTAGCGGGAGAGGATACAATGAGCAGTTCTTC. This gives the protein CASSHGTSGRGYNEQFF.

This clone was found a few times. This CDR3 is CASSSYRSGANVLTF. In nucleotides, the CDR3 is TGTGCCAGCAGCTCATACCGCTCTGGGGCCAACGTCCTGACTTTC. The chain combines TRBV7-2 with TRBJ2-6; D uncertain. The V gene's germline CDR1 is SGHTA and CDR2 FQGNSA. The germline V and J ends were trimmed by 4 bases and 0 bases, with 7 bases remaining between them. There are 15 residues in the CDR3.

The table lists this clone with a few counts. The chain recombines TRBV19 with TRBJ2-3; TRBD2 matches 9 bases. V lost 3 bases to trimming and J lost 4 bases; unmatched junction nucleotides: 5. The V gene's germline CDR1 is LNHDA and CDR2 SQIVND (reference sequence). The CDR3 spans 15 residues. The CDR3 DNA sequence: TGTGCCAGTAGTATCGGACTAGCGAGGGCAGATACGCAGTATTTT. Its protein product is CASSIGLARADTQYF.

The CDR3 spells CASSQETGAATEAFF. The CDR3 bases are TGTGCCAGCTCACAAGAGACAGGGGCGGCCACTGAAGCTTTCTTT. V is TRBV18 and J is TRBJ1-1; the match to TRBD1 covers 8 bases. The CDR3 spans 15 residues. The germline CDR1 and CDR2 sequences are KGHSH and LQKENI. With V trimmed by 4 bases and J by 4 bases, 8 bases remained unmatched.

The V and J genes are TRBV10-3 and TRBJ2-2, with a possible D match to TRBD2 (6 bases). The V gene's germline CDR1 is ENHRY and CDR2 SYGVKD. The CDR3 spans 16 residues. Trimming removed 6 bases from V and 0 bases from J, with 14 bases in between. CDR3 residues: CAISLGGASNTGELFF. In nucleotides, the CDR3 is TGTGCCATCAGCCTAGGCGGGGCCTCGAACACCGGGGAGCTGTTTTTT.

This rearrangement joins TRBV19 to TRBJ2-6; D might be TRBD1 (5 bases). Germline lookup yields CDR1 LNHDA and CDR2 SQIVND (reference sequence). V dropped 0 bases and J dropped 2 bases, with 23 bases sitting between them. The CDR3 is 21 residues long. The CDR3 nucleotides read TGTGCCAGTAGTATAGATCTTTTACGGCAGGGAAGAGGCACTGGGGCCAACGTCCTGACTTTC. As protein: CASSIDLLRQGRGTGANVLTF.

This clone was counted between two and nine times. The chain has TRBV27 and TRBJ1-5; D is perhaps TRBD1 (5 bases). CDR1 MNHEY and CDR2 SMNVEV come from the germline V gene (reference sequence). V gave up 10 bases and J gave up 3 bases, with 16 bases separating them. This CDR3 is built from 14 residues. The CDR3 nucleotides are TGTGCCACCCGAAGGAGCAGGGTCAATCAGCCCCAGCATTTT. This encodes CATRRSRVNQPQHF.

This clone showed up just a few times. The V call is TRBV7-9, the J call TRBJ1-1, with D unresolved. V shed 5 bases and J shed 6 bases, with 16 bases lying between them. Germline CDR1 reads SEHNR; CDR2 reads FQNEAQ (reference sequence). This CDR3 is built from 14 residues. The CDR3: CASSQTTFGSEAFF. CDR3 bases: TGTGCCAGCAGCCAGACCACCTTTGGCTCTGAAGCTTTCTTT.

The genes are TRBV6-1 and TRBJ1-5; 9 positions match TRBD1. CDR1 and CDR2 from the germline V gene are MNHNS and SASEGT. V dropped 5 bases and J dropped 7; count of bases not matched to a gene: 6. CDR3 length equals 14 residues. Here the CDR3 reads CASSLDRGGQPQHF. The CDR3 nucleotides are TGTGCCAGCAGTTTGGACAGGGGCGGGCAGCCCCAGCATTTT.

The CDR3 protein is CASSLVAGSNTEAFF. The CDR3 region has the DNA TGCGCCAGCAGCTTGGTTGCAGGCTCGAACACTGAAGCTTTCTTT. The V and J genes are TRBV5-1 and TRBJ1-1; no clear D. This CDR3 has 15 residues. Trimming left V 0 bases short and J 1 base short, with 10 bases between. The germline CDR1 and CDR2 sequences are SGHRS and YFSETQ.

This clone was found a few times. The DNA for the CDR3 is TGCGCCAGCAGCCTTACCGGGACAGGACACTACGAGCAGTACTTC. It codes for CASSLTGTGHYEQYF. This sequence joins TRBV5-1 and TRBJ2-5, with TRBD1 identical over 8 bases. Near its end, the DNA agrees better with TRBJ2-7, so the J call may be wrong. CDR3 size: 15 residues. CDR1 and CDR2 (germline): SGHRS, YFSETQ.

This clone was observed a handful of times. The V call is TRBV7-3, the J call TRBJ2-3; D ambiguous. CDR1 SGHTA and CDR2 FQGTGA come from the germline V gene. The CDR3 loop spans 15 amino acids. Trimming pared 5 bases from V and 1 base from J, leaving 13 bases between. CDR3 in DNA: TGTGCCAGCAGCCCTGAGTTTAGTCGCACAGATACGCAGTATTTT. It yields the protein CASSPEFSRTDTQYF.

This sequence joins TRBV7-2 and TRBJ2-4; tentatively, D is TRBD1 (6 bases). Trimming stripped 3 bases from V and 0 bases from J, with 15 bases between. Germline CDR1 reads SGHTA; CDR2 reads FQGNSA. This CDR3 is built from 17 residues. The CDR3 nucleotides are TGTGCCAGCAGCTTGTTCCGGGACACCTTAGCCAAAAACATTCAGTACTTC. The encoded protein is CASSLFRDTLAKNIQYF.

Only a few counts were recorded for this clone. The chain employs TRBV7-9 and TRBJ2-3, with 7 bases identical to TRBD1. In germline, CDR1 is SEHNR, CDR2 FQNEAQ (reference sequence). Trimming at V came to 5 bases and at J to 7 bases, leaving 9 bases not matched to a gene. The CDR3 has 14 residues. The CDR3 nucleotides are TGTGCCAGCAGCGCAACGACAGGGTCCTATACGCAGTATTTT. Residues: CASSATTGSYTQYF.